One sample yielded the 12 T cell receptor beta chains listed below, sequenced in a study of T cells in Graves' hyperthyroidism and ophthalmopathy. Researchers took RNA transcripts and amplified the TCR beta CDR3 regions from them. The TCR CDR3 was amplified in a first-round RT-PCR using the HTBI primer set. Each CDR3 protein is one row after TCRdb ran MiXCR on the multiplex PCR reads. The data show 530,000 or so distinct CDR3 sequences, approximately 24% seen once. Sequencing used blood. Source of these receptors: a woman in her thirties with Graves' ophthalmopathy.

This clonotype was seen repeatedly, ten times or more. This chain joins TRBV7-2 and TRBJ2-5, with D possibly called TRBD1 or TRBD2 (5 bases each). CDR3 size: 16 residues. Germline values: CDR1 SGHTA, CDR2 FQGNSA. Trimming took off 6 bases at V and 0 bases at J, with 17 bases between the two ends. The CDR3 sequence is CASSNLGGGNQETQYF. The CDR3 coding sequence is TGTGCCAGCAGTAATCTCGGTGGGGGAAACCAAGAGACCCAGTACTTC.

The gene calls are TRBV5-1 and TRBJ1-1, with a weak D call TRBD1 (5 bases). V was clipped by 7 bases and J by 8 bases, with 15 bases between them. The germline V gene has CDR1 SGHRS and CDR2 YFSETQ. The length of the CDR3 is 12 residues. The CDR3 loop reads CASDIGTGEAFF. DNA of the CDR3: TGCGCCAGCGATATCGGGACGGGCGAAGCTTTCTTT.

This chain joins TRBV5-1 and TRBJ2-5; D possibly corresponds to TRBD1 (6 bases). The CDR3 has 14 amino acids. V lost 5 bases and J lost 1, with 12 bases in between. Per the germline V gene, CDR1 is SGHRS and CDR2 is YFSETQ. The CDR3 nucleotides are TGCGCCAGCAGAACCCGACAGGTCCAAGAGACCCAGTACTTC. Amino acid sequence: CASRTRQVQETQYF.

There are many counts of this clonotype. V is TRBV12-3 or TRBV12-4 and J is TRBJ1-1; 7 positions match TRBD1. This CDR3 contains 13 residues. V trimming: 5 bases; J trimming: 11 bases; junction bases outside the gene matches: 11. The CDR3 reads CASSQGTAIDAFF. The CDR3 DNA reads TGTGCCAGCAGTCAGGGGACAGCGATAGACGCTTTCTTT.

This clonotype was detected a few times. The chain couples TRBV12-3 or TRBV12-4 to TRBJ2-7; D might be TRBD2 (5 bases). The CDR3 contains 16 residues. V was pared by 0 bases and J by 7 bases, with 19 bases between. CDR3 DNA: TGTGCCAGCAGTTTAGCGCTAGGCAGTAAACGGGAAGAGCAGTACTTC. Residues: CASSLALGSKREEQYF.

This clonotype was found many times. The rearrangement joins TRBV3-1 to TRBJ2-5, with a weak D call TRBD1 (6 bases). Germline V gene data show CDR1 as LGHDT and CDR2 as YNNKEL (reference sequence). There are 15 residues in the CDR3. V lost 0 bases, J lost 7 bases, and 15 bases lay in between. CDR3 in amino acids: CASSQEATGLRTQYF. The CDR3 bases are TGTGCCAGCAGCCAAGAAGCGACAGGTTTAAGGACCCAGTACTTC.

Ten or more counts support this clonotype. The CDR3 spells CASSEGSKPSEAFF. The CDR3 DNA is TGCGCCAGCAGTGAGGGGTCCAAACCCAGTGAAGCTTTCTTT. The chain links TRBV10-1 to TRBJ1-1; D is unresolved. The germline V gene has CDR1 WNHNN and CDR2 SYGVQD (reference sequence). V lost 2 bases and J 7 bases, leaving 14 bases between the germline ends. This CDR3 comprises 14 residues.

The rearrangement joins TRBV12-3 or TRBV12-4 to TRBJ1-5; 10 bases align to TRBD1. The CDR3 spans 15 residues. Trimming at V came to 6 bases and at J to 4 bases, leaving 6 bases not matched to a gene. The CDR3 DNA is TGTGCCAGCAGAACCGGGACAGGGGCAAATCAGCCCCAGCATTTT. Its translation is CASRTGTGANQPQHF.

This chain links TRBV27 with TRBJ2-7; D is unclear. This CDR3 is 13 amino acids long. The V end was cut by 2 bases, the J end by 7 bases, with 12 bases between. Germline V lookup: CDR1 MNHEY, CDR2 SMNVEV (reference sequence). This CDR3 is CASSLAEPTEQYF. The CDR3 nucleotides are TGTGCCAGCAGTTTAGCAGAACCTACAGAGCAGTACTTC.

CDR3 in DNA: TGTGCCAGCAGTCCCTGGGACAGTCATAGCAATCAGCCCCAGCATTTT. Translation: CASSPWDSHSNQPQHF. The V call is TRBV6-4, the J call TRBJ1-5; 7 nucleotides agree with TRBD1. This CDR3 is built from 16 residues. V trimming: 5 bases; J trimming: 0 bases; junction bases outside the gene matches: 7. Germline V gene data show CDR1 as MRHNA and CDR2 as SNTAGT.

This clonotype was detected many times. The chain recombines TRBV5-1 with TRBJ2-3; D call uncertain. Germline loops: CDR1 SGHRS, CDR2 YFSETQ. CDR3 length: 14 amino acids. With 6 bases removed from V and 2 bases from J, the gap between germline ends came to 13 bases. The CDR3, as DNA: TGCGCCAGCACGTCGGCGGCTTTCACAGATACGCAGTATTTT. Encoded protein: CASTSAAFTDTQYF.

This clonotype has at least ten counts. The chain is built from TRBV6-4 and TRBJ2-3; the match to TRBD2 covers 8 bases. The CDR3 has 15 amino acids. Germline CDR1 and CDR2: MRHNA and SNTAGT. The V gene end was trimmed by 2 bases and the J gene end by 1 base; junction bases not matched to a gene: 2. The CDR3 region is CASSDMTSGTDTQYF. The CDR3 DNA reads as TGTGCCAGCAGTGACATGACTAGCGGCACAGATACGCAGTATTTT.